This is a list of T cell receptor beta chains from one sample in a study of shared clonotypes between healthy human individuals. Produced via immunoSEQ multiplex PCR; TCRdb's table is partial and in-frame only. In the table there are millions of clones, roughly 96% of which are singletons. Input material: naive CD4+ T cells sorted from blood. The receptor set was obtained from a man aged 18 to 30 in good health. CDR3s leave out the opening cysteine and the closing phenylalanine or tryptophan. Each record gives: V gene, J gene, D gene, CDR3 protein. A D gene is named only where the DNA matches it firmly.

v_call: TRBV4-1; j_call: TRBJ2-1; d_call: TRBD2; cdr3_aa: ASSQESSGRGNEQF
v_call: TRBV5-1; j_call: TRBJ2-3; d_call: .; cdr3_aa: ASSLTGTSTDTQY
v_call: TRBV4-1; j_call: TRBJ1-1; d_call: TRBD1; cdr3_aa: ASSRPGTGASEAF
v_call: TRBV10-3; j_call: TRBJ2-3; d_call: .; cdr3_aa: AISESLLQGGNTDTQY
v_call: TRBV18; j_call: TRBJ2-6; d_call: .; cdr3_aa: ASSHGNSGANVLT
v_call: TRBV25-1; j_call: TRBJ2-7; d_call: TRBD1; cdr3_aa: ASSGDRVFEQY
v_call: TRBV20-1; j_call: TRBJ2-7; d_call: .; cdr3_aa: SARDRAVQY
v_call: TRBV2; j_call: TRBJ1-3; d_call: TRBD1; cdr3_aa: ASREGGQGHTIY
v_call: TRBV18; j_call: TRBJ2-1; d_call: TRBD2; cdr3_aa: ASSTNSGRAGNEQF
v_call: TRBV30; j_call: TRBJ1-1; d_call: TRBD1; cdr3_aa: AWGTGTITEAF
v_call: TRBV4-2; j_call: TRBJ2-1; d_call: .; cdr3_aa: AGSQDAGDNEQF
v_call: TRBV6-5; j_call: TRBJ2-1; d_call: TRBD2; cdr3_aa: ASSPGGLSYNEQF
v_call: TRBV7-9; j_call: TRBJ2-5; d_call: .; cdr3_aa: ASSLAPGKEETQY
v_call: TRBV7-2; j_call: TRBJ1-1; d_call: .; cdr3_aa: ASSVTGNTEAF
v_call: TRBV6-6; j_call: TRBJ2-5; d_call: TRBD2; cdr3_aa: ASSFRGRERETQY
v_call: TRBV29-1; j_call: TRBJ2-1; d_call: TRBD1; cdr3_aa: SVSGQGLYNEQF
v_call: TRBV6-1; j_call: TRBJ2-3; d_call: .; cdr3_aa: ATIPWGEGTDTQY
v_call: TRBV10-3; j_call: TRBJ2-7; d_call: TRBD2; cdr3_aa: AISLAGVGEQY
v_call: TRBV5-6; j_call: TRBJ2-2; d_call: .; cdr3_aa: ASSSAPGELF
v_call: TRBV6-5; j_call: TRBJ1-1; d_call: .; cdr3_aa: ASTFNTEAF
v_call: TRBV28; j_call: TRBJ2-2; d_call: .; cdr3_aa: ASAGRTGELF
v_call: TRBV9; j_call: TRBJ2-5; d_call: .; cdr3_aa: ASSGTSRQETQY
v_call: TRBV5-8; j_call: TRBJ2-7; d_call: TRBD1; cdr3_aa: ASSLGGTGDSYEQY
v_call: TRBV11-2; j_call: TRBJ2-3; d_call: .; cdr3_aa: ASSRSTDTQY
v_call: TRBV19; j_call: TRBJ1-1; d_call: TRBD1; cdr3_aa: ASKGRGQGHEAF
v_call: TRBV5-6; j_call: .; d_call: TRBD2; cdr3_aa: ASRAGLAGGPNTGELF